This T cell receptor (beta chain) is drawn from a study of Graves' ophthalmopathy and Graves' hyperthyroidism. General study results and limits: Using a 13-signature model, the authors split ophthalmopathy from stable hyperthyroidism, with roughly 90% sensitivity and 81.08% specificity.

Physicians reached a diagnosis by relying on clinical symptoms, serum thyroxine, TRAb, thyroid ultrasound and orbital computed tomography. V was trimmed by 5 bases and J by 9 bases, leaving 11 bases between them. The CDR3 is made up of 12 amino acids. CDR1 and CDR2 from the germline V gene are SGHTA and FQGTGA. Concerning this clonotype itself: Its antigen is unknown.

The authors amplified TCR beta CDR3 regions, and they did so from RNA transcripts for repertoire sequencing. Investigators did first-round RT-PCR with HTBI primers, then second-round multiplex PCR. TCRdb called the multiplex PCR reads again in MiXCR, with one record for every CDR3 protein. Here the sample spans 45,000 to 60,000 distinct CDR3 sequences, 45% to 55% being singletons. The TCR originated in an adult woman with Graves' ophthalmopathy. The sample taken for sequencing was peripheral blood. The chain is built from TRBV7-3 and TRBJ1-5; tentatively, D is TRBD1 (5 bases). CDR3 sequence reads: CASSLDGGPQHF. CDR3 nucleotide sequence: TGTGCCAGCAGCCTCGATGGGGGGCCCCAGCATTTT.